This T cell receptor beta chain was captured in a study of T cells after yellow fever vaccination. TCRdb redid the calling of the 5' RACE reads with MiXCR, one entry per CDR3 protein. The sample has roughly 32,000 distinct CDR3 sequences, approximately 7% seen once; the top ten hold under 25%. Germline loops: CDR1 MNHEY, CDR2 SVGEGT. CDR3 length equals 14 residues. With V trimmed by 5 bases and J by 14 bases, 12 bases remained unmatched. This clonotype has a count of ten or more. The starting material was PBMCs, either bulk or a sorted T-cell subset (CD4+, CD8+, memory, or dextramer-sorted; not recorded which), obtained on the day of the first yellow fever vaccination. The chain couples TRBV6-2 or TRBV6-3 to TRBJ2-1; 10 bases are shared with TRBD1. This clonotype was obtained from a young man who received the YFV17D yellow fever vaccine. CDR3 region: CASSTSPDRGREFF. Written as DNA, the CDR3 is TGTGCCAGCAGTACAAGCCCGGACAGGGGGAGGGAGTTCTTC.